The entry below gives a single T cell receptor beta chain sequence along with its context. Its antigen is undetermined. The source of the sample is a study of cytomegalovirus exposure and HLA in healthy donors. Study-wide context: The roughly 120 validation repertoires, a later analysis reported, used the same platform as the 600 to 700 first-cohort repertoires.

Some clones are missing from TCRdb's copy, which holds only in-frame ones; the method was immunoSEQ multiplex PCR. This table holds 100,000 to 150,000 clones, roughly 87% found once. Notes on the study in general: Cytomegalovirus status, reportedly, was diagnosed with high specificity and sensitivity by the classifier. According to the study, roughly 180 TCR beta chains were cytomegalovirus-associated.

CDR3 length: 12 amino acids. CDR1 and CDR2 (germline): SGHVS, FNYEAQ. The ends were cut back, 5 bases at V and 6 bases at J, with 9 bases in the middle. The V and J genes are TRBV7-6 and TRBJ2-3; D might be TRBD2 (6 bases). The TCR was taken from a woman aged 18-29 years in good health and CMV-seronegative. Sequenced input: PBMCs. The CDR3 nucleotides are TGTGCCAGCAGCCCCGCGGGGGATACGCAGTATTTT. It translates to CASSPAGDTQYF.